This record looks at one TCR beta chain sequence and its context. Germline V gene data show CDR1 as SGHRS and CDR2 as YFSETQ. V lost 4 bases and J lost 1; bases outside the gene matches: 1. The CDR3 spans 14 residues. Only in-frame clones appear in the TCRdb table, and some are missing; sequencing was by immunoSEQ multiplex PCR. The profile covers around 30,000 clones, with 85% to 90% appearing a single time and approximately 6.6% taken by the ten largest. These data are taken from a study of lymphopenia after photon versus proton radiotherapy. The V and J genes are TRBV5-1 and TRBJ2-3, with TRBD2 matching over 9 bases. This specimen consisted of peripheral blood, obtained from a patient treated with photon-based radiotherapy. The clonotype originates from a woman between 50 and 59 years old with pancreatic cancer. The chain's CDR3 is CASSIAGGTDTQYF. For the CDR3, the DNA is TGCGCCAGCAGCATAGCGGGGGGCACAGATACGCAGTATTTT. Drawing the rest from reference TRBV5-1 and TRBJ2-3, the complete variable domain is KAGVTQTPRYLIKTRGQQVTLSCSPISGHRSVSWYQQTPGQGLQFLFEYFSETQRNKGNFPGRFSGRQFSNSRSEMNVSTLELGDSALYLCASSIAGGTDTQYFGPGTRLTVL.